The 29 T cell receptor beta chains below all came from one sample that was sequenced in a study of CD8+ T cells in alopecia areata. Extraction and reverse transcription of RNA yielded cDNA as the sequencing template. Repertoires were generated with immunoSEQ multiplex PCR, while TCRdb's copy carries only in-frame clones and drops some. This table holds about 120,000 clones, approximately 49% found once. The sequencing here drew on CD8+ T cells sorted from blood, taken at week 0. The receptor set was obtained from a human donor with alopecia areata.

This clone was seen a handful of times. This chain uses TRBV6-1 with TRBJ1-1, with D possibly being TRBD1 (5 bases). CDR1 is MNHNS and CDR2 is SASEGT in the germline V gene. V dropped 4 bases and J dropped 1 base, with 7 bases sitting between them. The CDR3 has 13 residues. The CDR3 DNA sequence: TGTGCCAGCAGTGCCAGGGAGAACACTGAAGCTTTCTTT. It codes for CASSARENTEAFF.

The chain recombines TRBV25-1 with TRBJ1-2; the D gene is possibly TRBD1 (5 bases). CDR3 length: 12 residues. The germline V gene has CDR1 MGHDK and CDR2 SYGVNS. The germline V and J ends were trimmed by 10 bases and 8 bases, with 17 bases remaining between them. The CDR3 bases are TGTGCCACCGTTGGGGCAGGCGGCGGCTACACCTTC. Protein: CATVGAGGGYTF.

A remark on this clone: The sample has other DNA sequences that encode this CDR3 too. The chain couples TRBV30 to TRBJ1-1; D unclear. Looked up from germline, CDR1 is GTSNPN and CDR2 is SVGIG (reference sequence). Trimming shortened V by 0 bases and J by 4 bases, and 3 bases separated the two germline ends. The CDR3 contains 11 residues. The CDR3 loop is CAWSVGTEAFF. The CDR3 nucleotides read TGTGCCTGGAGTGTGGGCACTGAAGCTTTCTTT.

The chain uses TRBV2 and TRBJ1-1; 7 positions agree with TRBD1. The J segment lost 7 bases and the V segment lost 8 bases, leaving 10 bases of the junction unmatched. Germline CDR1 and CDR2: SNHLY and FYNNEI. This CDR3 is built from 13 residues. In DNA form, the CDR3 reads TGTGCCAGCGGCCCGGGGACAGTGCTTGAAGCTTTCTTT. Protein product: CASGPGTVLEAFF.

The rearrangement uses TRBV13 and TRBJ2-7; 7 bases agree with TRBD2. V shed 5 bases, J shed 5 bases, and the junction held 9 bases outside the gene matches. Germline CDR1 is PRHDT and CDR2 is FYEKMQ (reference sequence). The CDR3 sequence is 14 residues long. CDR3 in amino acids: CASSRITGGDEQYF. In DNA, the CDR3 is TGTGCCAGCAGCCGTATCACGGGGGGAGACGAGCAGTACTTC. Filled out from reference TRBV13 and TRBJ2-7, the complete variable domain reads AAGVIQSPRHLIKEKRETATLKCYPIPRHDTVYWYQQGPGQDPQFLISFYEKMQSDKGSIPDRFSAQQFSDYHSELNMSSLELGDSALYFCASSRITGGDEQYFGPGTRLTVT.

This clone was observed once. The rearrangement links TRBV30 to TRBJ1-1; D gene ambiguous. The CDR3 spans 15 residues. The germline V gene has CDR1 GTSNPN and CDR2 SVGIG (reference sequence). Trimming left V 4 bases short and J 0 bases short, with 15 bases between. This chain's CDR3 is CAWTVGPGMNTEAFF. CDR3 DNA sequence: TGTGCCTGGACCGTAGGTCCGGGAATGAACACTGAAGCTTTCTTT.

The chain joins TRBV6-6 to TRBJ2-5; D remains unclear. This CDR3 region has 13 residues. Trimming pared 2 bases from V and 5 bases from J, leaving 9 bases between. Per the germline V gene, CDR1 is MNHNY and CDR2 is SVGAGI (reference sequence). This CDR3 is CASSYAPTETQYF. For the CDR3, the DNA is TGTGCCAGCAGTTACGCCCCGACGGAGACCCAGTACTTC.

The V and J genes are TRBV10-3 and TRBJ1-2, with no clear D. V lost 6 bases, J lost 5 bases, and 7 bases lay in between. The CDR3 covers 11 residues. The V gene's germline CDR1 is ENHRY and CDR2 SYGVKD. The CDR3 DNA is TGTGCCATCAGGAGCGCGTATGGCTACACCTTC. Its protein product is CAIRSAYGYTF.

The gene calls are TRBV5-6 and TRBJ2-1; TRBD2 is a possible D gene (5 bases). The germline V gene encodes CDR1 SGHDT and CDR2 YYEEEE. V dropped 4 bases and J dropped 14 bases, with 13 bases sitting between them. CDR3 size: 11 residues. CDR3 nucleotides: TGTGCCAGCAGCACCGGACCGCGGGAGTTCTTC. It codes for CASSTGPREFF.

This chain uses TRBV10-3 with TRBJ1-5; D unclear. The germline V gene encodes CDR1 ENHRY and CDR2 SYGVKD. The V end was cut by 2 bases, the J end by 6 bases, with 14 bases between. This CDR3 region has 15 residues. In DNA form, the CDR3 reads TGTGCCATCAGTGAGGGAGGGAGCGGGAGTCAGCCCCAGCATTTT. Protein: CAISEGGSGSQPQHF.

This sequence joins TRBV7-9 and TRBJ1-5; no clear D. This CDR3 has 13 residues. CDR1 and CDR2 from the germline V gene are SEHNR and FQNEAQ (reference sequence). V lost 5 bases to trimming and J lost 4 bases, with 9 bases between them. CDR3 coding DNA: TGTGCCAGCAGCCAGGACGGAAATCAGCCCCAGCATTTT. Translated: CASSQDGNQPQHF.

The CDR3 nucleotides are TGCAGCGCAGGGACAGAGACTAGCACAGATACGCAGTATTTT. It yields the protein CSAGTETSTDTQYF. This sequence joins TRBV29-1 and TRBJ2-3; TRBD1 agrees at 7 bases. Germline V gives CDR1 SQVTM, CDR2 ANQGSEA. This CDR3 region has 14 residues. V lost 7 bases, J lost 0 bases, and 7 bases stayed unmatched.

The chain links TRBV9 to TRBJ2-5; 7 bases line up with TRBD2. The trim removed 3 bases at V and 4 bases at J, leaving 9 bases unmatched. Germline V gives CDR1 SGDLS, CDR2 YYNGEE. The CDR3 spans 15 residues. The CDR3 reads CASSAQGTIGETQYF. CDR3 nucleotide sequence: TGTGCCAGCAGCGCACAAGGGACTATAGGAGAGACCCAGTACTTC.

V is TRBV29-1 and J is TRBJ2-5; TRBD1 is a possible D gene (6 bases). Gene TRBJ2-7 matches the end of the DNA better, so the J call may be wrong. The germline gives CDR1 SQVTM, CDR2 ANQGSEA. The length of the CDR3 is 12 residues. The DNA of the CDR3 is TGCAGCGCTCTAACAGGGACCTACGAGCAGTACTTC. This sequence encodes CSALTGTYEQYF.

This clone was detected ten times or more. The gene calls are TRBV6-4 and TRBJ2-4; the match to TRBD1 covers 9 bases. This CDR3 contains 17 residues. The germline gives CDR1 MRHNA, CDR2 SNTAGT. Trimming took 0 bases from V and 1 from J; bases not matched to a gene: 4. The CDR3, as DNA: TGTGCCAGCAGTGACTCACAGGGGGCTCGGGCCAAAAACATTCAGTACTTC. Translated, it gives CASSDSQGARAKNIQYF.

This clone appeared a few times. V is TRBV13 and J is TRBJ2-2, with D possibly matching TRBD2 (5 bases). The CDR3 consists of 12 residues. Germline V gives CDR1 PRHDT, CDR2 FYEKMQ (reference sequence). The V and J ends lost 5 bases and 8 bases respectively, with 9 bases between them. CDR3 amino acids: CASSKIAGELFF. The CDR3 nucleotides are TGTGCCAGCAGCAAGATAGCGGGGGAGCTGTTTTTT.

The J gene is TRBJ2-2, the V gene TRBV6-1; D might be TRBD2 (6 bases). Germline V gene sequence: CDR1 MNHNS, CDR2 SASEGT. V was cut by 0 bases and J by 2 bases, with 7 bases left in between. The length of the CDR3 is 15 residues. DNA for the CDR3: TGTGCCAGCAGTGAAGCTAGCGGAAACACCGGGGAGCTGTTTTTT. It specifies CASSEASGNTGELFF.

The V and J genes are TRBV29-1 and TRBJ1-2; D not certain. The CDR3 contains 14 residues. CDR1 is SQVTM, CDR2 ANQGSEA, per germline. The V and J ends lost 3 bases and 0 bases respectively, with 11 bases between them. The CDR3 DNA reads TGCAGCGTTGAGACCCGAGGAGCTAACTATGGCTACACCTTC. It encodes CSVETRGANYGYTF.

The V call is TRBV29-1, the J call TRBJ1-3; TRBD1 matches 8 bases. CDR1 SQVTM and CDR2 ANQGSEA come from the germline V gene. V dropped 7 bases and J dropped 8; count of bases not matched to a gene: 10. This CDR3 contains 13 residues. The CDR3 coding sequence is TGCAGCGGGACAGGGATCTTGGGAGACACCATATATTTT. This sequence encodes CSGTGILGDTIYF. The whole variable domain, remainder taken from reference TRBV29-1 and TRBJ1-3, is SAVISQKPSRDICQRGTSLTIQCQVDSQVTMMFWYRQQPGQSLTLIATANQGSEATYESGFVIDKFPISRPNLTFSTLTVSNMSPEDSSIYLCSGTGILGDTIYFGEGSWLTVV.

This clone was observed a handful of times. The chain couples TRBV15 to TRBJ1-1; D unresolved. Trimming shortened V by 0 bases and J by 4 bases, and 15 bases separated the two germline ends. Germline V CDR1 and CDR2: LNHNV, YYDKDF (reference sequence). The CDR3 consists of 16 residues. The CDR3, as DNA: TGTGCCACCAGCAGAGACCAGAACCGTTGGGGCACTGAAGCTTTCTTT. Translated, it gives CATSRDQNRWGTEAFF.

This chain joins TRBV5-1 and TRBJ2-7; no definite D call. The V and J ends lost 2 bases and 2 bases respectively, with 11 bases between them. Germline V gene data show CDR1 as SGHRS and CDR2 as YFSETQ. There are 14 residues in the CDR3. CDR3 sequence: CASSLEVGTYEQYF. The CDR3 region has the DNA TGCGCCAGCAGCTTAGAAGTAGGGACCTACGAGCAGTACTTC.

The chain joins TRBV6-5 to TRBJ2-5; possible D gene TRBD2, 5 bases. V dropped 4 bases and J dropped 3 bases, with 15 bases sitting between them. This CDR3 comprises 15 residues. The germline CDR1 and CDR2 sequences are MNHEY and SVGAGI. DNA for the CDR3: TGTGCCAGCAGTTTAATAGCGCCTGCCAAAGAGACCCAGTACTTC. Its translation is CASSLIAPAKETQYF.

The sample holds a few counts of this clone. This sequence joins TRBV4-1 and TRBJ2-7; no firm D call. The CDR3 is 14 amino acids. Between the trimmed V and J ends, which lost 0 bases and 3 bases, there was a span of 9 bases. CDR1 and CDR2 (germline): MGHRA, YSYEKL. CDR3 protein: CASSQEEQIYEQYF. DNA of the CDR3: TGCGCCAGCAGCCAAGAGGAACAGATCTACGAGCAGTACTTC.

A few counts support this clone. V and J are TRBV30 and TRBJ1-1; D is undetermined. This CDR3 contains 13 residues. V dropped 1 base and J dropped 9 bases, with 15 bases sitting between them. Per germline, CDR1 GTSNPN and CDR2 SVGIG (reference sequence). CDR3 protein: CAWSDDTRTQAFF. DNA of the CDR3: TGTGCCTGGAGTGACGATACAAGGACCCAAGCTTTCTTT.

This chain joins TRBV10-3 and TRBJ2-2; no clear D. V shed 3 bases and J shed 6 bases, with 11 bases lying between them. Germline V gene lookup returns CDR1 ENHRY and CDR2 SYGVKD. The CDR3 sequence is 14 residues long. CDR3 nucleotide sequence: TGTGCCATCAGTGACAGCTTGACCCCCGGGGAGCTGTTTTTT. It yields the protein CAISDSLTPGELFF.

The chain carries TRBV9 and TRBJ1-2; 8 nucleotides agree with TRBD1. The CDR3 contains 12 residues. J lost 8 bases, V lost 3 bases, and 3 bases had no gene match. CDR1 is SGDLS and CDR2 is YYNGEE in the germline V gene. The CDR3 DNA reads TGTGCCAGCAGCGAGGGACAGGCGGGCTACACCTTC. As protein: CASSEGQAGYTF.

The sample holds a few counts of this clone. The genes are TRBV5-4 and TRBJ2-7; either TRBD1 or TRBD2 may supply D (5 bases each). Germline V gene data show CDR1 as SGHNT and CDR2 as YYREEE (reference sequence). There are 13 residues in the CDR3. The V gene lost 5 bases and the J gene lost 6 bases, with 15 bases spanning the gap. CDR3 DNA sequence: TGTGCCAGCAGTGAGGGGCTTGAAGTCGAGCAGTACTTC. Translating gives CASSEGLEVEQYF.

The chain uses TRBV18 and TRBJ2-7; 7 bases agree with TRBD2. There are 16 residues in the CDR3. Trimming removed 0 bases from V and 4 bases from J; junction bases left unmatched: 9. Germline V gene sequence: CDR1 KGHSH, CDR2 LQKENI. The CDR3 reads CASSPPSRGVLYEQYF. CDR3 nucleotides: TGTGCCAGCTCACCACCTTCCCGGGGGGTATTGTACGAGCAGTACTTC. Together with reference TRBV18 and TRBJ2-7, the CDR3 gives the full variable domain: NAGVMQNPRHLVRRRGQEARLRCSPMKGHSHVYWYRQLPEEGLKFMVYLQKENIIDESGMPKERFSAEFPKEGPSILRIQQVVRGDSAAYFCASSPPSRGVLYEQYFGPGTRLTVT.

This clone was counted only a few times. CDR3 residues: CASSLAGETQYF. CDR3 bases: TGCGCCAGCAGCTTGGCCGGTGAGACCCAGTACTTC. The chain couples TRBV5-1 to TRBJ2-5, with no clear D. This CDR3 spans 12 amino acids. V dropped 0 bases and J dropped 5 bases, with 5 bases sitting between them. From germline, CDR1 is SGHRS and CDR2 YFSETQ.